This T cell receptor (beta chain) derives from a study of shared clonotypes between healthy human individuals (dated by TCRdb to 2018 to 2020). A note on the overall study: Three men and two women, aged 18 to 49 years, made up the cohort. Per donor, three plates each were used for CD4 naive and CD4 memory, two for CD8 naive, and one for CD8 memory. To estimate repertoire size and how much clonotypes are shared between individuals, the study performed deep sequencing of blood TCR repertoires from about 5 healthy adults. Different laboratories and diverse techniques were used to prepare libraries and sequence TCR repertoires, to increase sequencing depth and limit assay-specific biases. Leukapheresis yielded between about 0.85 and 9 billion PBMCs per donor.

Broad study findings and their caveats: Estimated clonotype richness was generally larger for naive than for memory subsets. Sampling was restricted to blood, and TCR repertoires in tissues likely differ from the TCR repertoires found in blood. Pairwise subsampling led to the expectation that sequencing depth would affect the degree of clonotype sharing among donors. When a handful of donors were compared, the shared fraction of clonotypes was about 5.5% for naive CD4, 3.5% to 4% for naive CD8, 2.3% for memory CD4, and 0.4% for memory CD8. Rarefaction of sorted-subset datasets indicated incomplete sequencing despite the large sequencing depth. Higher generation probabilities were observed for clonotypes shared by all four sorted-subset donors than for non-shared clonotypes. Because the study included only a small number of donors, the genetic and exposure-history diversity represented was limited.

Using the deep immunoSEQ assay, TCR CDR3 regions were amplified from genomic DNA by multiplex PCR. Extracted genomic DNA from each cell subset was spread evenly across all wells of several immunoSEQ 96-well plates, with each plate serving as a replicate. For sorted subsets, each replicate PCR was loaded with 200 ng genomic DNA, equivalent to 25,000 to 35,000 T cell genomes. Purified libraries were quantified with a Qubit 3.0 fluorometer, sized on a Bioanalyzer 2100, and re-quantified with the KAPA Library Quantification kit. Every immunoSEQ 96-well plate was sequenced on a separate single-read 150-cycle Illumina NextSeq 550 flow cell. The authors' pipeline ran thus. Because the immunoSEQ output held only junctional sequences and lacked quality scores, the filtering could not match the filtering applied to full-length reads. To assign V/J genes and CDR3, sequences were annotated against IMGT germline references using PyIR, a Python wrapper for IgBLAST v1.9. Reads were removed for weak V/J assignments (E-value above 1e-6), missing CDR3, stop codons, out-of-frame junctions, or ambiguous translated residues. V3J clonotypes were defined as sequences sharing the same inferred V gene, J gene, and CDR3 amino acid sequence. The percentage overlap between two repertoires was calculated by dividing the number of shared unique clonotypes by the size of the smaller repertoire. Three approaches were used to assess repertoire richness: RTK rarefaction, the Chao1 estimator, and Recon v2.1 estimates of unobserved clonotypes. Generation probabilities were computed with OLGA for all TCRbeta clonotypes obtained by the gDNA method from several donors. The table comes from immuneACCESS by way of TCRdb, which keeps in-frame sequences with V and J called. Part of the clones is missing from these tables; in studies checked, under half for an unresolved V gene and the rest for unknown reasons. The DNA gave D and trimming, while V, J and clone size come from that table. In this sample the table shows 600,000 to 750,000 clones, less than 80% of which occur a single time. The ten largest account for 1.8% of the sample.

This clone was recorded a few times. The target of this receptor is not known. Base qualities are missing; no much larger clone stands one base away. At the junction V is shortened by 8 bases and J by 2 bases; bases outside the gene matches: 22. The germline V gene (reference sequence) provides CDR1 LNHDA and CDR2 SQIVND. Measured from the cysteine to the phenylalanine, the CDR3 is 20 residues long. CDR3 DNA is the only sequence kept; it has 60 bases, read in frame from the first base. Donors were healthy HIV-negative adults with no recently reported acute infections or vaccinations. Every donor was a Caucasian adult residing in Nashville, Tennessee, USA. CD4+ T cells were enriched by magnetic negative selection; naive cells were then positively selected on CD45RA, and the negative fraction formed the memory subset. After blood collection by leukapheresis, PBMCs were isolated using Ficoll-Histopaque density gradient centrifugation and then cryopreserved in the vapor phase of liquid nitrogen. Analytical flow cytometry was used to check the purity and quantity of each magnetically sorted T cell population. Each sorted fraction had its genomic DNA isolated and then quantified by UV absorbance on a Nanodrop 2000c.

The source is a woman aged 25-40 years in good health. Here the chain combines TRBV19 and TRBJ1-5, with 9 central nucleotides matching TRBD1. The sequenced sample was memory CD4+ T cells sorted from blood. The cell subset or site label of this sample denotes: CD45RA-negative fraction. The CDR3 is CASQQRWGQGGFVGNQPQHF. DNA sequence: TGTGCCAGTCAACAAAGGTGGGGACAGGGAGGTTTCGTGGGCAATCAGCCCCAGCATTTT.